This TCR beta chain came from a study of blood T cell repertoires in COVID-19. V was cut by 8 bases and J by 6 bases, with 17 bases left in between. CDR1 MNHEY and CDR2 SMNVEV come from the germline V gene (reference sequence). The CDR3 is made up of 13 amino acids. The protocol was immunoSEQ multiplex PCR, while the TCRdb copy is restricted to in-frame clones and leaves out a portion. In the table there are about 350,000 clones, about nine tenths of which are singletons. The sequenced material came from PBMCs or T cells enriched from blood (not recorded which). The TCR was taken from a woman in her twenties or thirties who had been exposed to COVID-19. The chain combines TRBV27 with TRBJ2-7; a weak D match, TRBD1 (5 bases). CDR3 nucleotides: TGTGCCAGCGGTCAATGGGCTGGGGCCGAGCAGTACTTC. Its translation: CASGQWAGAEQYF.